This TCR beta chain was profiled in a study of cytomegalovirus exposure and HLA in healthy donors. Study-wide results and limits: In a later analysis, TCR beta V- and J-gene trimming was associated with a missense DCLRE1C variant. When a later analysis compared HLA-associated TCR beta chains with equally common others, the HLA-associated chains turned out to be more clonally expanded and to have lower generation probabilities.

The PCR employed 60 Vbeta primers together with 13 Jbeta primers. Generated by immunoSEQ multiplex PCR, the TCRdb table keeps only in-frame clones and is missing some. This table has about 120,000 clones, around 77% appearing once. Regarding this clone: Its target is unknown.

The sequence was collected from a man aged 50 or older in good health and CMV-seropositive. Sequencing used PBMCs.

CDR3 residues: CASSQDAQGAASQPQHF. In DNA, the CDR3 is TGCGCCAGCAGCCAAGATGCGCAGGGGGCGGCAAGTCAGCCCCAGCATTTT. The chain recombines TRBV4-3 with TRBJ1-5, with 8 positions matching TRBD1. The CDR3 has 17 amino acids. Germline V gene data show CDR1 as LGHNA and CDR2 as YSLEER. V gave up 0 bases and J gave up 6 bases; unmatched junction bases: 10.